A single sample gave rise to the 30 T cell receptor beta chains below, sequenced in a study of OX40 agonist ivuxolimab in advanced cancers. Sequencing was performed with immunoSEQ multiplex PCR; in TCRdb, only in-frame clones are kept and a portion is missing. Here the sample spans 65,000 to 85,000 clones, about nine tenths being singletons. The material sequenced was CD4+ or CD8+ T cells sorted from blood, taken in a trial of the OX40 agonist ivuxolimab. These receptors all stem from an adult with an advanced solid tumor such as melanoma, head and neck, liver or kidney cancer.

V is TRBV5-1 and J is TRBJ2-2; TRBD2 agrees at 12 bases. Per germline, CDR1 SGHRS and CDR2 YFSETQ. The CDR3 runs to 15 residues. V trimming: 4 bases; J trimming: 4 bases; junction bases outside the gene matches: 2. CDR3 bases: TGCGCCAGCAGCCAGACTAGCGGGGGCACCGGGGAGCTGTTTTTT. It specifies CASSQTSGGTGELFF.

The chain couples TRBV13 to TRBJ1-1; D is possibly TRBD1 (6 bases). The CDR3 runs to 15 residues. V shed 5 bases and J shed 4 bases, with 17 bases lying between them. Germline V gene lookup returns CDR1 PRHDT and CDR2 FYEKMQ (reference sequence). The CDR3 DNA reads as TGTGCCAGCAGCCGTCAGGGGTGGGTGGGCACTGAAGCTTTCTTT. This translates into CASSRQGWVGTEAFF.

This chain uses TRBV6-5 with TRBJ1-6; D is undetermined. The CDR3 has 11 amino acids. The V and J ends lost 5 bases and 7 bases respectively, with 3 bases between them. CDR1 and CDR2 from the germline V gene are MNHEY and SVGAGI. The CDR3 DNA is TGTGCCAGCAGTGAAAATTCACCCCTCCACTTT. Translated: CASSENSPLHF.

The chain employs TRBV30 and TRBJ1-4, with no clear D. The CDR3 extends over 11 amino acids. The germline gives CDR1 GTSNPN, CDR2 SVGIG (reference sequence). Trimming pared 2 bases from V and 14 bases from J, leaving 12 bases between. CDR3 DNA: TGTGCCTGGAGTTCTGGGCGCGAGCTGTTTTTT. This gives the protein CAWSSGRELFF.

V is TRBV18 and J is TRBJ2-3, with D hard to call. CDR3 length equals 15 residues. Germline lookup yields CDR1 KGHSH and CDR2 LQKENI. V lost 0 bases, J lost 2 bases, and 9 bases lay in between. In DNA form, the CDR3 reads TGTGCCAGCTCACCACCAGGACCACTCACAGATACGCAGTATTTT. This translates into CASSPPGPLTDTQYF.

CDR3 sequence (DNA): TGCAGCGTTGGCGGATTTGGTAGCTCCTACGAGCAGTACTTC. Protein sequence: CSVGGFGSSYEQYF. The V gene is TRBV29-1, the J gene TRBJ2-7; D not certain. CDR1 and CDR2 (germline): SQVTM, ANQGSEA. The CDR3 extends over 14 amino acids. Trimming took off 4 bases at V and 0 bases at J, with 13 bases between the two ends.

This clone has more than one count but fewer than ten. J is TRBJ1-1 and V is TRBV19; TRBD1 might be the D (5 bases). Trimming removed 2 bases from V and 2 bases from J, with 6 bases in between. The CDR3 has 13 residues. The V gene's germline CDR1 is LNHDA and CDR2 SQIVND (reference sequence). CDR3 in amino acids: CASSIQGNTEAFF. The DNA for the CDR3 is TGTGCCAGTAGTATACAGGGAAACACTGAAGCTTTCTTT.

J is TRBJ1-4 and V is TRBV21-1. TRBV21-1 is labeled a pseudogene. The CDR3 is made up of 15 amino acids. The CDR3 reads CASSKEGGRGEKLFF. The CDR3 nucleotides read TGTGCCAGCAGCAAAGAGGGGGGGCGCGGTGAAAAACTGTTTTTT.

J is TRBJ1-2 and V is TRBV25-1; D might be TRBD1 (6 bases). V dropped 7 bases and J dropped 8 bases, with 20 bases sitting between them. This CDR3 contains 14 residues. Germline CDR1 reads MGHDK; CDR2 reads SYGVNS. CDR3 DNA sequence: TGTGCCAGCAACCGCGGCAGGGGCATAGGAGGCTACACCTTC. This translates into CASNRGRGIGGYTF.

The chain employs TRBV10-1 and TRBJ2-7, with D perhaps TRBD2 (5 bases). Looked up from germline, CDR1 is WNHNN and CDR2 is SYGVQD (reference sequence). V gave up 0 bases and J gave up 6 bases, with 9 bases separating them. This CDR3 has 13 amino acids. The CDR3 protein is CASSESGVSEQYF. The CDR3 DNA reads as TGCGCCAGCAGTGAGTCGGGAGTCTCCGAGCAGTACTTC.

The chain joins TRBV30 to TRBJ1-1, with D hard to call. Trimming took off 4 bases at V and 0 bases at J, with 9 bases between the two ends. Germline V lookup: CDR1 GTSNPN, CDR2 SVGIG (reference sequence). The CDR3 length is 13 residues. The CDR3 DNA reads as TGTGCCTGGAATAGGGAGATGAACACTGAAGCTTTCTTT. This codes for CAWNREMNTEAFF.

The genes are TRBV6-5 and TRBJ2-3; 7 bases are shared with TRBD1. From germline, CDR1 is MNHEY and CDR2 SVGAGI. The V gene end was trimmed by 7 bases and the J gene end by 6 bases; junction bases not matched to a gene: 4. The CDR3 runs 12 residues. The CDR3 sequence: CASKAQGDTQYF. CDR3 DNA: TGTGCCAGCAAAGCACAGGGGGATACGCAGTATTTT.

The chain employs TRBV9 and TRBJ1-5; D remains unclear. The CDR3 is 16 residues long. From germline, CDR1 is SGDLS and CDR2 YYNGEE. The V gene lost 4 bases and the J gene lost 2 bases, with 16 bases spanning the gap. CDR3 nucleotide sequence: TGTGCCAGCAGCCGGGGATCCTTAATAGGCAATCAGCCCCAGCATTTT. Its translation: CASSRGSLIGNQPQHF.

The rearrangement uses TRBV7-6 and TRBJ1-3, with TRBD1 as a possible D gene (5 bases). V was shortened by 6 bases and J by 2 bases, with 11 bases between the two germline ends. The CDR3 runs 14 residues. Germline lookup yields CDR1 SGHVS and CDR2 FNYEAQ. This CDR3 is CASRPRDAGNTIYF. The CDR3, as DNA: TGTGCCAGCAGACCTAGGGACGCTGGAAACACCATATATTTT.

CDR3 DNA sequence: TGTGCCAGCAGCCGCTTTGGCGGAGAGCAGTTCTTC. Amino acid sequence: CASSRFGGEQFF. The chain couples TRBV7-3 to TRBJ2-1; D remains ambiguous. Trimming took 5 bases from V and 10 from J, leaving 12 bases between them. Germline V CDR1 and CDR2: SGHTA, FQGTGA. The length of the CDR3 is 12 residues.

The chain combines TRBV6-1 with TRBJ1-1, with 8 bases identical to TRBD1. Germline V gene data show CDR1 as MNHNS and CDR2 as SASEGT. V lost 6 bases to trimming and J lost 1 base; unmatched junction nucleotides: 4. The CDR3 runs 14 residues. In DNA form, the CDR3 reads TGTGCCAGCAGACGGGACAGGACGAACACTGAAGCTTTCTTT. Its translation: CASRRDRTNTEAFF.

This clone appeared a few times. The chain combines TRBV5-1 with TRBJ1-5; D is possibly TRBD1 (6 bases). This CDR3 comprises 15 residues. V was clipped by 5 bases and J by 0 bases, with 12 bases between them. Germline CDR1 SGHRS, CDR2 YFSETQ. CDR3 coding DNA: TGCGCCAGCAGAAGAGGGACAAATAGCAATCAGCCCCAGCATTTT. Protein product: CASRRGTNSNQPQHF.

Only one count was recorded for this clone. The DNA for the CDR3 is TGTGCCAGCGCGGGTAACAGCGAGACCCAGTACTTC. It codes for CASAGNSETQYF. The V gene is TRBV27, the J gene TRBJ2-5, with D perhaps matching TRBD2 (5 bases). Germline V lookup: CDR1 MNHEY, CDR2 SMNVEV (reference sequence). V shed 8 bases and J shed 5 bases, with 12 bases lying between them. The CDR3 contains 12 residues.

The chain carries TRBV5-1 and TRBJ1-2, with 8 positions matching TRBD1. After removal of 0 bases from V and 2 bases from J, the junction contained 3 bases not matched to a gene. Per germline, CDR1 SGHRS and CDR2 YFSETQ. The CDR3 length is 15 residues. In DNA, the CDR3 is TGCGCCAGCAGCTTGGGGGGACAGGAGAACTATGGCTACACCTTC. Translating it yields CASSLGGQENYGYTF. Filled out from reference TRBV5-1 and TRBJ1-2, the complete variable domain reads KAGVTQTPRYLIKTRGQQVTLSCSPISGHRSVSWYQQTPGQGLQFLFEYFSETQRNKGNFPGRFSGRQFSNSRSEMNVSTLELGDSALYLCASSLGGQENYGYTFGSGTRLTVV.

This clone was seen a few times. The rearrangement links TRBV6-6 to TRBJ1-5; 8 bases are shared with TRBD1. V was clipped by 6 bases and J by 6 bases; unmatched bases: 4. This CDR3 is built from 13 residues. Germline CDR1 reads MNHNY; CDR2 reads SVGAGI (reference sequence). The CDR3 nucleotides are TGTGCCAGCAGGACAGGGGAGGGTCAGCCCCAGCATTTT. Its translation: CASRTGEGQPQHF.

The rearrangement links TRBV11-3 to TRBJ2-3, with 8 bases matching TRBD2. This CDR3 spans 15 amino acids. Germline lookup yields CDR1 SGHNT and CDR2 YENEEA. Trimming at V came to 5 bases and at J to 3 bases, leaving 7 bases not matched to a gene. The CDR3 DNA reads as TGTGCCAGCAGCGGACCAGCGGGAGTGACAGATACGCAGTATTTT. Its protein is CASSGPAGVTDTQYF.

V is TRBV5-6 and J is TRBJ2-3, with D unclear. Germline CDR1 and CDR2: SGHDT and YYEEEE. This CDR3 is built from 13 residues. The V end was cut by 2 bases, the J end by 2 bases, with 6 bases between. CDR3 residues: CASSFYSTDTQYF. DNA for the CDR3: TGTGCCAGCAGCTTCTACTCCACAGATACGCAGTATTTT.

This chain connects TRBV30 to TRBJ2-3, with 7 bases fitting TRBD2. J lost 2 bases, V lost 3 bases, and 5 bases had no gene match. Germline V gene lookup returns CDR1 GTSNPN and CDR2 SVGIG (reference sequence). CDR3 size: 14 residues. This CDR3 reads CAWRRAGATDTQYF. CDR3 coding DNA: TGTGCCTGGAGGAGGGCGGGAGCCACAGATACGCAGTATTTT.

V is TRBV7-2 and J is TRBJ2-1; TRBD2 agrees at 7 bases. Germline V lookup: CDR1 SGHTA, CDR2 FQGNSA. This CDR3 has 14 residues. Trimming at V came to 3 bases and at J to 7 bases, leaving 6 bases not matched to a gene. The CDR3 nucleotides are TGTGCCAGCAGCTTTTGGCAGGGAGGGAATGAGCAGTTCTTC. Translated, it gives CASSFWQGGNEQFF.

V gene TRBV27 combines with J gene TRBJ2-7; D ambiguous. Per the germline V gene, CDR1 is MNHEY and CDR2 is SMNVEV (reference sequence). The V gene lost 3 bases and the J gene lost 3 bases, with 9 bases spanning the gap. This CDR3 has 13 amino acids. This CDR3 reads CASSFGRNYEQYF. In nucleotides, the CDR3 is TGTGCCAGCAGTTTCGGCAGGAACTACGAGCAGTACTTC.

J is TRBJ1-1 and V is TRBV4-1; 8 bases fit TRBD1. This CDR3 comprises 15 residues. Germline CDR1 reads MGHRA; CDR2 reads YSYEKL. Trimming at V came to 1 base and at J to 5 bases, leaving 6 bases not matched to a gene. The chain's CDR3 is CASSQGSGGRTEAFF. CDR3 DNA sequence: TGCGCCAGCAGCCAAGGTTCAGGGGGCCGGACTGAAGCTTTCTTT.

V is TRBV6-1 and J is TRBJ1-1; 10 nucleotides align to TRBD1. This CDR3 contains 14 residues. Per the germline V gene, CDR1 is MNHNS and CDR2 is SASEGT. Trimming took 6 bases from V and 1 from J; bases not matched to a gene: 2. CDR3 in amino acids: CASSWTGGNTEAFF. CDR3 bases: TGTGCCAGCAGCTGGACAGGGGGGAACACTGAAGCTTTCTTT.

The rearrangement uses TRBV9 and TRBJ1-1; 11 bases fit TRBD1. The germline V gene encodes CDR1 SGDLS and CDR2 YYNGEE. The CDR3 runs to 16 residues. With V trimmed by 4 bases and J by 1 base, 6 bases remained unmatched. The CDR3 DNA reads TGTGCCAGCAGCAGCCAGGACAGGGGGCCGAACACTGAAGCTTTCTTT. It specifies CASSSQDRGPNTEAFF.

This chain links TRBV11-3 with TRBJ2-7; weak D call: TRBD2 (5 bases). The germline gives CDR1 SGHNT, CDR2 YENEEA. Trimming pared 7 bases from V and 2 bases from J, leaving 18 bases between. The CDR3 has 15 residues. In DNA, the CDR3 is TGTGCCAGCACCCCGCGGGTCGGGGTCCCCTACGAGCAGTACTTC. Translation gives CASTPRVGVPYEQYF.

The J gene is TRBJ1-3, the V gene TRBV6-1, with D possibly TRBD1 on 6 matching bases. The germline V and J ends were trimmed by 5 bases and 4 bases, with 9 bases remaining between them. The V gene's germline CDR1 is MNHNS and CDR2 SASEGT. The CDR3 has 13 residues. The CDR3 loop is CASSKTGGNTIYF. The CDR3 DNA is TGTGCCAGCAGTAAGACAGGAGGAAACACCATATATTTT.